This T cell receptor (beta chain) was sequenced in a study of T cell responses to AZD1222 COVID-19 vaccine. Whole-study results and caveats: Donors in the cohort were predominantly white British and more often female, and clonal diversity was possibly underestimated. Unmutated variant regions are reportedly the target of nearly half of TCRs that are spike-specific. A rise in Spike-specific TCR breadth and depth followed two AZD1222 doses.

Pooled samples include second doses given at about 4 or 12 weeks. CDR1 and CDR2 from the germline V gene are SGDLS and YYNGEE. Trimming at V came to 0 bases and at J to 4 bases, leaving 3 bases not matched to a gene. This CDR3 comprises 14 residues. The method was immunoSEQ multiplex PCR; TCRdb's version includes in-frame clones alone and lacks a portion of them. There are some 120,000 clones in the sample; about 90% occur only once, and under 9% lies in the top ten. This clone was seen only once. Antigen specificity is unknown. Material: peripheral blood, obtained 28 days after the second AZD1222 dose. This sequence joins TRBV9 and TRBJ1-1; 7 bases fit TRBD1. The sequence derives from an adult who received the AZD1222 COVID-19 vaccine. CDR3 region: CASSVGQGGTEAFF. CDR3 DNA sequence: TGTGCCAGCAGCGTAGGGCAGGGGGGCACTGAAGCTTTCTTT.